A selection of T cell receptor beta chains follows, all from one sample in a study of blood T cell repertoires in COVID-19. Profiled with immunoSEQ multiplex PCR; TCRdb holds only in-frame clones, not every one. Of more than 95,000 clones listed, over 75% were seen once; the top ten hold 1% to 1.5%. Source material: peripheral blood. These receptors were collected from a woman of 80 years or more with acute or convalescent COVID-19. Each CDR3 is given with its conserved first and last residue. D genes are given only for firm matches. The listing skips clone size in some rows; elsewhere it reads once, few, many or a size class.

NA,TRBJ1-2,TRBV20-1,NA,TGCAGCACGGGGGTGTATGGCTACACCTTC,CSTGVYGYTF
NA,TRBJ1-5,TRBV19,NA,TGTGCCAGTAGTATAGACCGGACTCTCGAGCCCCAGCATTTT,CASSIDRTLEPQHF
NA,TRBJ2-6,TRBV21-1,NA,TGTGCCAGCAGCTCGATACCCAGGGTATGGGGGGCCAACGTCCTGACTTTC,CASSSIPRVWGANVLTF
NA,TRBJ1-6,TRBV27,TRBD1,TGTGCCAGCAGTTTGGGACAGGGGAATTCACCCCTCCACTTT,CASSLGQGNSPLHF
NA,TRBJ1-2,TRBV5-6,NA,TGTGCCAGCAGCTATATGAGCTATGGCTACACCTTC,CASSYMSYGYTF
NA,TRBJ1-2,TRBV2,TRBD1,TGTGCCAGCAGCCCCGGGACAGGGAATTATGGCTACACCTTC,CASSPGTGNYGYTF
NA,TRBJ1-1,TRBV27,NA,TGTGCCAGCAGTTTGGGTGGGAGAACTAACACTGAAGCTTTCTTT,CASSLGGRTNTEAFF
NA,TRBJ1-2,TRBV4-2,NA,TGTGCCAGCAGCCAAGAACGGGGTGATCTCTATGGCTACACCTTC,CASSQERGDLYGYTF
NA,TRBJ1-2,TRBV27,NA,TGTGCCAGCAAACAGGGAGGGGGGGGCTACACCTTC,CASKQGGGGYTF
NA,TRBJ1-2,TRBV18,NA,TGTGCCAGCTCACCGCGCAATAGGACAGCTTCCTCCTATGGCTACACCTTC,CASSPRNRTASSYGYTF
NA,TRBJ1-5,TRBV12-3/TRBV12-4,NA,TGTGCCAGCACCCTGGACAGTCAGCCCCAGCATTTT,CASTLDSQPQHF
NA,TRBJ2-5,TRBV7-2,TRBD1,TGTGCCAGCGGGCGGGACAGGGGGGAGACCCAGTACTTC,CASGRDRGETQYF
NA,TRBJ2-5,TRBV5-1,TRBD1,TGCGCCAGCAGCCTGGACAGGTTGGAGACCCAGTACTTC,CASSLDRLETQYF
NA,TRBJ1-1,TRBV6-5,NA,TGTGCCAGCAGCACACAGGGTTCGTACACTGAAGCTTTCTTT,CASSTQGSYTEAFF
NA,TRBJ1-5,TRBV19,TRBD1,TGTGCCAGTAGTAGCCGGGACAGGGGGCGCAGGATCAATCAGCCCCAGCATTTT,CASSSRDRGRRINQPQHF
NA,TRBJ1-1,TRBV20-1,NA,TGCAGTGCTAGTAGAACAGGGACATCTTTCTTT,CSASRTGTSFF
NA,TRBJ1-2,TRBV7-8,TRBD1,TGTGCCAGCAGCTCCCCGGGACAGCTATGGGGCTACACCTTC,CASSSPGQLWGYTF
NA,TRBJ2-3,TRBV6-5,TRBD2,TGTGCCAGCCTAGCGGGGGACACAGATACGCAGTATTTT,CASLAGDTDTQYF
NA,TRBJ1-2,TRBV5-1,TRBD1,TGCGCCAGCCAGGCGGATCCTCGACAGGGGGTGAGCTATGGCTACACCTTC,CASQADPRQGVSYGYTF
NA,TRBJ1-1,TRBV15,NA,TGTGCCACCAGCACCGGGGGAACAGCAGGGATGAACACTGAAGCTTTCTTT,CATSTGGTAGMNTEAFF
once,TRBJ2-5,TRBV18,TRBD2,TGTGCCAGCTCACTAGCGGGAGGGGACACCAAAGAGACCCAGTACTTC,CASSLAGGDTKETQYF
NA,TRBJ2-5,TRBV4-1,TRBD1,TGCGCCAGCAGCCTCAGCTTTGTGGGGACAGAAGAGACCCAGTACTTC,CASSLSFVGTEETQYF
NA,TRBJ2-5,TRBV7-2,TRBD1,TGTGCCAGCAGCCGGACAGGGCAAGAGACCCAGTACTTC,CASSRTGQETQYF
NA,TRBJ2-3,TRBV7-9,TRBD2,TGTGCCAGCAGCTTCGAGCGGGGGGGAACAGATACGCAGTATTTT,CASSFERGGTDTQYF
once,TRBJ2-1,TRBV19,TRBD2,TGTGCCAGTAGTCCTAGCGGGAGGGCCGGGGGCAATGAGCAGTTCTTC,CASSPSGRAGGNEQFF
NA,TRBJ2-3,TRBV19,NA,TGTGCCAGTAGTATGACACGCACAGATACGCAGTATTTT,CASSMTRTDTQYF
NA,TRBJ2-1,TRBV3-1/TRBV3-2,TRBD2,TGTGCCAGCAGCCAAGGTGGTGGGAGGGCCTATAATGAGCAGTTCTTC,CASSQGGGRAYNEQFF
NA,TRBJ2-3,TRBV13,TRBD1,TGTGCCAGCAGCCTAATGAGACAGGGTTTTGTAGATACGCAGTATTTT,CASSLMRQGFVDTQYF